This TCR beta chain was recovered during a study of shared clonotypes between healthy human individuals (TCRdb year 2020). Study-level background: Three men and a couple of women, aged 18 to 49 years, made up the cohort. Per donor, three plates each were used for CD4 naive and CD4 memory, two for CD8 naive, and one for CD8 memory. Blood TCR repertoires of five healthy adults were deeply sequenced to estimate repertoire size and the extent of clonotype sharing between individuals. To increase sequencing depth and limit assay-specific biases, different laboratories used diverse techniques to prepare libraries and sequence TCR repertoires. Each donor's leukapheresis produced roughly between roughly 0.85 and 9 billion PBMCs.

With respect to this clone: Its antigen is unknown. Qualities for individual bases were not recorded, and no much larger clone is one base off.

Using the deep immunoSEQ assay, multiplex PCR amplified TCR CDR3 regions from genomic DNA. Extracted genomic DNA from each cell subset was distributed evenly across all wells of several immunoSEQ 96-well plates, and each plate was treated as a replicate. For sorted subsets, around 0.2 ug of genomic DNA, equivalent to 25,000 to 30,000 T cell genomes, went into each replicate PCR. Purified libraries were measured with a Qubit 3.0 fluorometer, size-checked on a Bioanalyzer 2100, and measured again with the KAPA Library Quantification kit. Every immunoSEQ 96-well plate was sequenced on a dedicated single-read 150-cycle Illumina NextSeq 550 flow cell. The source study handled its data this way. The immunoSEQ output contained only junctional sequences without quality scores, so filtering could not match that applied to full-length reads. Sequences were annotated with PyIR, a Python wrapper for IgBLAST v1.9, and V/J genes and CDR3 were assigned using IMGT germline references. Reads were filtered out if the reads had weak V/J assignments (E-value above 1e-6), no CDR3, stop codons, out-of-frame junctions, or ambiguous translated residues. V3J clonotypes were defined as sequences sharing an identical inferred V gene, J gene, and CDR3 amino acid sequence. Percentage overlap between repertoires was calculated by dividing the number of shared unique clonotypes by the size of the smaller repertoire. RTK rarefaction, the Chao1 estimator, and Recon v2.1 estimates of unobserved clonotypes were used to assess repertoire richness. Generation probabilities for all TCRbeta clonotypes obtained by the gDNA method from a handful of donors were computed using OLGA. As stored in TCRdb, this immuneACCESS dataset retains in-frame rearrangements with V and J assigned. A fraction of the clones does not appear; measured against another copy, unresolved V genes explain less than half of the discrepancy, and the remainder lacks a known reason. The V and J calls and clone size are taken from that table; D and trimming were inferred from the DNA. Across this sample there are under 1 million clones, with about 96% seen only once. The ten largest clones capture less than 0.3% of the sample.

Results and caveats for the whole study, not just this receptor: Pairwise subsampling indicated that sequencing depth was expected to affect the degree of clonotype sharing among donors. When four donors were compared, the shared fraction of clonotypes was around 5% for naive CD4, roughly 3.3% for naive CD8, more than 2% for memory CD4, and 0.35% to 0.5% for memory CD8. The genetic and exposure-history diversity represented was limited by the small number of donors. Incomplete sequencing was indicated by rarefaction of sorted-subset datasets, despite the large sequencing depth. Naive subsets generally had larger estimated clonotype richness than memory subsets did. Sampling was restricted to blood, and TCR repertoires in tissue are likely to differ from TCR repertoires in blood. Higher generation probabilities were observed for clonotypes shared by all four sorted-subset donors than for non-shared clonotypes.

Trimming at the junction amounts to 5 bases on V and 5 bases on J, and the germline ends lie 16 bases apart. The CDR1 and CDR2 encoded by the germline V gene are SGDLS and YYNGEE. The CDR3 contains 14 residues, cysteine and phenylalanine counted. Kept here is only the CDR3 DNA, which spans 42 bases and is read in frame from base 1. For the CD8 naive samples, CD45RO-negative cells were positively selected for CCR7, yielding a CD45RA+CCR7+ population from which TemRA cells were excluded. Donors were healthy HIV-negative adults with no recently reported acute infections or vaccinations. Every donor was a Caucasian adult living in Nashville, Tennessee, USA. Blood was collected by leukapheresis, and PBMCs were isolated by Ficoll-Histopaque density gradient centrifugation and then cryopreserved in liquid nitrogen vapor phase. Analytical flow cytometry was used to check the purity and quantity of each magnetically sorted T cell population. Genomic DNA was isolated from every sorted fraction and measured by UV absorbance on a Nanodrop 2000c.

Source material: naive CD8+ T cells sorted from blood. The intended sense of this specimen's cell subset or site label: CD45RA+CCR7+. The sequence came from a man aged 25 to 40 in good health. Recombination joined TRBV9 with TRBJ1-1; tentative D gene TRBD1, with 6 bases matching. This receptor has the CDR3 CASSTLRDTTEAFF. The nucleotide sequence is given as TGTGCCAGCAGTACCCTAAGGGACACTACTGAAGCTTTCTTT. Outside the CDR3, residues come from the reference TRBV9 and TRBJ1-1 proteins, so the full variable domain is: DSGVTQTPKHLITATGQRVTLRCSPRSGDLSVYWYQQSLDQGLQFLIQYYNGEERAKGNILERFSAQQFPDLHSELNLSSLELGDSALYFCASSTLRDTTEAFFGQGTRLTVV.